This is a list of T cell receptor beta chains from one sample in a study of early T cells in non-severe SARS-CoV-2 infection. A single record per CDR3 protein comes from TCRdb applying MiXCR to the 5' RACE reads. The sample contains approximately 89,000 distinct CDR3 sequences, more than 13% of which appear only once. Sample: whole blood. The receptors shown here come from an adult who was a healthcare worker with PCR-confirmed SARS-CoV-2 infection or an uninfected control (not recorded which). Each CDR3 is given with its conserved first and last residue. Clone size is given for some rows only: seen once, a few or many times, or a class if the clone is expanded.

v_call	clone_size	j_call	cdr3_aa
TRBV7-9	many	TRBJ2-1	CASSLTGGRNEQFF
TRBV7-9	many	TRBJ2-7	CASSFKGQLTGSEQYF
TRBV20-1	few	TRBJ2-4	CSARVGDRMSHIQYF
TRBV7-2	few	TRBJ2-2	CASSSAGLLTGELFF
TRBV6-2/TRBV6-3	few	TRBJ2-7	CASRTGGYYEQYF
TRBV7-2	.	TRBJ2-1	CASSLALSGGVYNEQFF
TRBV7-2	few	TRBJ1-6	CASSNPPQKYYNSPLHF
TRBV29-1	few	TRBJ1-1	CSVEDLGTGVTEAFF
TRBV14	.	TRBJ2-5	CASSPLGGGAETQYF
TRBV12-3/TRBV12-4	many	TRBJ2-3	CASSPRRGPPQDTQYF
TRBV11-3	many	TRBJ2-7	CASSLVHPKKSYEQYF
TRBV6-1	.	TRBJ2-3	CASSERGDTQYF
TRBV27	.	TRBJ2-1	CASSLPGDNEQFF
TRBV6-2/TRBV6-3	.	TRBJ2-7	CASKPGGYEQYF
TRBV20-1	few	TRBJ1-4	CSASTGPTNEKLFF
TRBV7-9	few	TRBJ2-2	CASSYSTGELFF
TRBV7-9	few	TRBJ2-5	CASSRTSAQGGAQYF
TRBV18	few	TRBJ1-2	CASRPGGITLGGYTF
TRBV7-8	few	TRBJ2-5	CASSLARTPQETQYF
TRBV12-3/TRBV12-4	many	TRBJ2-7	CASSFPATSGREQYF
TRBV6-6	.	TRBJ2-7	CASSYTTRAYEQYF
TRBV5-6	many	TRBJ2-2	CASSTRAGTDYTGELFF
TRBV7-9	many	TRBJ2-3	CASSSLAGRAGDTQYF
TRBV20-1	few	TRBJ2-4	CSAREDWGGKNIQYF
TRBV5-1	.	TRBJ1-1	CASTPGQGGTEAFF
TRBV12-5	few	TRBJ1-2	CASGWEANYGYTF
TRBV11-2	.	TRBJ2-2	CASSSRQGNTGELFF
TRBV11-2	many	TRBJ1-4	CASSSARDRVREKLFF
TRBV7-6	few	TRBJ2-1	CASSLVTRLSSYNEQFF